The 8 T cell receptor beta chains below all came from one sample that was sequenced in a study of molecular identifiers for immune sequencing clone quantification. Using its own MiXCR run on the PCR reads, TCRdb lists one record per CDR3 protein. The sample lists some 88,000 distinct CDR3 sequences; 20% to 25% were seen once. Sequenced sample: naive CD8+ T cells from blood, with Jurkat cell RNA spiked in. Subset: FACS-sorted CD8+CD4-CCR7+CD45RA+ naive T cells. The source is a human donor in good health. Some libraries in this study had Jurkat cell RNA spiked in.

This clonotype was observed a handful of times. The chain has TRBV30 and TRBJ1-1; no firm D call. The CDR3 consists of 9 residues. CDR1 is GTSNPN, CDR2 SVGIG, per germline (reference sequence). Trimming shortened V by 7 bases and J by 4 bases, and 4 bases separated the two germline ends. CDR3 in amino acids: CALATEAFF. The CDR3 DNA reads as TGTGCCTTGGCCACTGAAGCTTTCTTT.

The V and J genes are TRBV4-3 and TRBJ1-1; D gene uncertain. The length of the CDR3 is 16 residues. Trimming left V 0 bases short and J 4 bases short, with 15 bases between. Germline V gene lookup returns CDR1 LGHNA and CDR2 YSLEER. This CDR3 is CASSQDRGGGCTEAFF. The CDR3 DNA reads as TGCGCCAGCAGCCAAGATCGGGGAGGTGGATGCACTGAAGCTTTCTTT.

In this sample, this clonotype turned up a few times. Since the CDR3 does not end with the conserved phenylalanine or tryptophan, this likely comes from a read error. The chain recombines TRBV14 with TRBJ2-7; D ambiguous. Germline V CDR1 and CDR2: SGHDN, FVKESK. The CDR3 has 12 residues. Deletions cut 1 base from V and 3 bases from J, with 4 bases between. The CDR3 loop is CASSQVGYEQYL. In DNA form, the CDR3 reads TGTGCCAGCAGCCAAGTGGGCTACGAGCAGTACCTC.

V is TRBV7-6 and J is TRBJ2-7; D uncertain. The CDR3 has 15 amino acids. Looked up from germline, CDR1 is SGHVS and CDR2 is FNYEAQ. The V gene lost 8 bases and the J gene lost 6 bases, with 23 bases spanning the gap. The DNA for the CDR3 is TGTGCCAGCGGCCCCCCCGACACCTCCCTGGGCGAGCAGTACTTC. As protein: CASGPPDTSLGEQYF.

This clonotype occurred many times. The chain couples TRBV5-4 to TRBJ2-3; D perhaps matches TRBD1 (5 bases). Trimming removed 1 base at V and 1 base at J, with 16 bases between. Germline lookup yields CDR1 SGHNT and CDR2 YYREEE (reference sequence). The CDR3 extends over 17 amino acids. The CDR3, as DNA: TGTGCCAGCAGCTTGTCGCAGGGTGAGCCGGGCACAGATACGCAGTATTTT. Encoded protein: CASSLSQGEPGTDTQYF.

This clonotype was picked up many times. The V gene is TRBV6-1, the J gene TRBJ2-3; TRBD2 is a possible D gene (6 bases). The CDR3 runs to 15 residues. Trimming took off 10 bases at V and 2 bases at J, with 19 bases between the two ends. CDR1 is MNHNS and CDR2 is SASEGT in the germline V gene. Written as DNA, the CDR3 is TGTGCCACAACGGCCGGGAGCCACAACACAGATACGCAGTATTTT. It specifies CATTAGSHNTDTQYF.

This clonotype was counted many times. V usage is TRBV4-3 and J usage is TRBJ2-7; D possibly corresponds to TRBD1 (5 bases). Germline CDR1 reads LGHNA; CDR2 reads YSLEER. Trimming removed 1 base from V and 4 bases from J, with 8 bases in between. This CDR3 region has 13 residues. CDR3 region: CASSQVRGYEQYF. The DNA of the CDR3 is TGCGCCAGCAGCCAAGTTAGGGGATACGAGCAGTACTTC.

This clonotype was observed many times. The rearrangement joins TRBV12-3 or TRBV12-4 to TRBJ2-5, with 8 bases lining up with TRBD2. Trimming cost V 4 bases and J 2 bases; bases outside gene matches: 9. This CDR3 is 16 amino acids long. The CDR3 sequence: CASSWVGSGAQETQYF. CDR3 DNA sequence: TGTGCCAGCAGTTGGGTCGGTAGCGGGGCGCAAGAGACCCAGTACTTC.